A selection of T cell receptor beta chains follows, all from one sample in a study of blood T cell repertoires in COVID-19. The protocol was immunoSEQ multiplex PCR, while the TCRdb copy is restricted to in-frame clones and leaves out a portion. The sample carries 250,000 or so clones, roughly 84% recorded once. Sequencing was performed on peripheral blood. The receptors here all came from a middle-aged woman who had recovered from COVID-19. CDR3s include the opening cysteine and the closing phenylalanine or tryptophan. A D gene is named only where the DNA matches it firmly. Size tells how often a clone was seen (once, few, many) or the class of an expanded clone, and some rows leave it out.

J | size | V | D | DNA | CDR3
TRBJ2-7 | NA | TRBV11-2 | TRBD1 | TGTGCCAGCAGCGATACAGGGGGCGGGCAGTACTTC | CASSDTGGGQYF
TRBJ2-7 | NA | TRBV11-3 | TRBD1 | TGTGCCAGCAGCTTAGGAGGGGACAGCTCCTACGAGCAGTACTTC | CASSLGGDSSYEQYF
TRBJ2-5 | NA | TRBV5-1 | TRBD2 | TGCGCCAGCAGGACTAGCGGGAACCAAGAGACCCAGTACTTC | CASRTSGNQETQYF
TRBJ2-1 | NA | TRBV18 | TRBD2 | TGTGCCAGCTCACCCGCGACTAGCGGTTCCTACAATGAGCAGTTCTTC | CASSPATSGSYNEQFF
TRBJ2-2 | NA | TRBV4-1 | TRBD2 | TGCGCCAGCAGCCAAAGTACTATCGGGGGGGTATCCGGGGAGCTGTTTTTT | CASSQSTIGGVSGELFF
TRBJ2-7 | few | TRBV5-1 | NA | TGCGCCAGCAGCACTCGGGACTTTACTGGCTACGAGCAGTACTTC | CASSTRDFTGYEQYF
TRBJ1-6 | few | TRBV2 | TRBD1 | TGTGCCAGCAGCTACCGGGACAGGGGGATATCCCTCCACTTT | CASSYRDRGISLHF
TRBJ1-2 | NA | TRBV5-1 | NA | TGCGCCAGCAGCTGGGCTAGTCAGGGGAATGGCTACACCTTC | CASSWASQGNGYTF
TRBJ2-3 | NA | TRBV18 | TRBD2 | TGTGCCAGCTCACCTCTGGCGGGGGGATCCGCCGATACGCAGTATTTT | CASSPLAGGSADTQYF
TRBJ1-6 | few | TRBV5-4 | TRBD1 | TGTGCCAGCAGCTCGGCATCCCGGGACAGGGGTTCACCCCTCCACTTT | CASSSASRDRGSPLHF
TRBJ1-3 | NA | TRBV6-5 | NA | TGTGCCAGCAGTTACTCGCGGGGGTTCAACACCATATATTTT | CASSYSRGFNTIYF
TRBJ1-6 | NA | TRBV15 | TRBD1 | TGTGCCACCAGCAGCCGGGACAGGGGGTCACCCCTCCACTTT | CATSSRDRGSPLHF
TRBJ2-7 | NA | TRBV3-1/TRBV3-2 | TRBD1 | TGTGCCAGCAGCCAATTGGACAGGGGCTACGAGCAGTACTTC | CASSQLDRGYEQYF
TRBJ2-2 | NA | TRBV18 | TRBD1 | TGTGCCAGCTCACTTATGACAGGGGACACCGGGGAGCTGTTTTTT | CASSLMTGDTGELFF
TRBJ1-1 | once | TRBV12-3/TRBV12-4 | NA | TGTGCCAGCAGTTTCGCAGGCACTGAAGCTTTCTTT | CASSFAGTEAFF
TRBJ1-5 | NA | TRBV18 | TRBD1 | TGTGCCAGCTCTCCCGGGACAGGGAATGTTCAGCCCCAGCATTTT | CASSPGTGNVQPQHF
TRBJ1-4 | NA | TRBV7-9 | NA | TGTGCCAGCAGCAACAGGAAGACTAATGAAAAACTGTTTTTT | CASSNRKTNEKLFF
TRBJ2-7 | NA | TRBV30 | NA | TGTGCCTGGAGTGTATTCGGGATTGGTGTGGACTACGAGCAGTACTTC | CAWSVFGIGVDYEQYF
TRBJ2-7 | NA | TRBV2 | TRBD1 | TGTGCCAGCAGTGATTTAAGGGACAGGTCCTACGAGCAGTACTTC | CASSDLRDRSYEQYF
TRBJ1-1 | NA | TRBV5-3 | NA | TGTGCCAGAAGCTTGGGTACAGGGTGTGACACTGAAGCTTTCTTT | CARSLGTGCDTEAFF
TRBJ2-4 | NA | TRBV24-1 | NA | TGTGCCACCAGTGATTCCCTACCAGGGAACATTCAGTACTTC | CATSDSLPGNIQYF
TRBJ1-2 | NA | TRBV4-1 | TRBD1 | TGCGCCAGCAGCCAATCCGGGACAGATCTCTATGGCTACACCTTC | CASSQSGTDLYGYTF
TRBJ1-2 | NA | TRBV30 | TRBD1 | TGTGCCTGGAGTGTACCGCGACAGGGGGCATGGGGGGGATATGGCTACACCTTC | CAWSVPRQGAWGGYGYTF
TRBJ2-1 | NA | TRBV7-8 | TRBD2 | TGTGCCAGCAGCTCGAGAAGGGCGGGGGGGCTTAATGAGCAGTTCTTC | CASSSRRAGGLNEQFF
TRBJ1-2 | NA | TRBV18 | NA | TGTGCCAGCTCACCAGGGCTTGAGATTGGCTACACCTTC | CASSPGLEIGYTF
TRBJ2-3 | once | TRBV30 | NA | TGTGCCTGGAGTGCGGGACACTACACAGATACGCAGTATTTT | CAWSAGHYTDTQYF
TRBJ2-5 | NA | TRBV5-5 | NA | TGTGCCAGCAGCTTGCGCGCCAGTTCCAGGGGAATTGGTGAGACCCAGTACTTC | CASSLRASSRGIGETQYF
TRBJ2-7 | NA | TRBV28 | TRBD1 | TGTGCCAGCAGTGTGGACAGGGACGAGCAGTACTTC | CASSVDRDEQYF
TRBJ2-1 | NA | TRBV3-1/TRBV3-2 | NA | TGTGCCAGCAGCCAACAGGGTTTCAAAAATGAGCAGTTCTTC | CASSQQGFKNEQFF
TRBJ2-7 | NA | TRBV5-4 | NA | TGTGCCAGCAGCTTGTTCCCTTCCTCCTACGAGCAGTACTTC | CASSLFPSSYEQYF
TRBJ2-3 | NA | TRBV7-9 | TRBD2 | TGTGCCAGCAGCTTAGCGGCTGGGGGGGACCTCGATACGCAGTATTTT | CASSLAAGGDLDTQYF
TRBJ2-1 | NA | TRBV2 | NA | TGTGCCAGCAGTGCTAGCATTGAGTACAATGAGCAGTTCTTC | CASSASIEYNEQFF
TRBJ1-3 | NA | TRBV2 | TRBD1 | TGTGCCAGCAGTGCTGGGACAGGGGTGAGATCTGGAAACACCATATATTTT | CASSAGTGVRSGNTIYF
TRBJ2-7 | NA | TRBV3-1/TRBV3-2 | TRBD1 | TGTGCCAGCAGCAGCCGGGACAGGGTACTCGAGCAGTACTTC | CASSSRDRVLEQYF
TRBJ2-5 | NA | TRBV4-1 | TRBD1 | TGCGCCAGCAGCCAAGAGGGACAGGAGACCCAGTACTTC | CASSQEGQETQYF
TRBJ1-2 | NA | TRBV19 | NA | TGTGCCAGGCTGGAAGGGGAATCTAACTATGGCTACACCTTC | CARLEGESNYGYTF
TRBJ2-5 | NA | TRBV6-1 | NA | TGTGCCAGCAGTGAGCGGGACAGAGAGACCCAGTACTTC | CASSERDRETQYF
TRBJ1-5 | NA | TRBV19 | NA | TGTGCCAGTAGTATAGCTTCACTTAGAGGAAATCAGCCCCAGCATTTT | CASSIASLRGNQPQHF
TRBJ1-3 | few | TRBV28 | NA | TGTGCCAGCAGTTTGACCGGGGTTGGGGGAAACACCATATATTTT | CASSLTGVGGNTIYF
TRBJ1-2 | NA | TRBV2 | TRBD1 | TGTGCCAGCAGTGAACAGGGGGCGTACTATGGCTACACCTTC | CASSEQGAYYGYTF